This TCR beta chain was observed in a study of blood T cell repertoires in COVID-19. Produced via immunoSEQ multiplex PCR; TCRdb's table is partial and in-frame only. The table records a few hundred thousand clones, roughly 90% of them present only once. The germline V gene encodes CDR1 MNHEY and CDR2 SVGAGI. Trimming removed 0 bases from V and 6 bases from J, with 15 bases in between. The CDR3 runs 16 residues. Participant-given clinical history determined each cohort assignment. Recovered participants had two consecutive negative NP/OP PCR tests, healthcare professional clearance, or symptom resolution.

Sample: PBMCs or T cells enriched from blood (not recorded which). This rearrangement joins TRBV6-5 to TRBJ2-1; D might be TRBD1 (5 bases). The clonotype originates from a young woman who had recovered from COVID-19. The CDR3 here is CASSYSTHARGNEQFF. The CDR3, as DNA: TGTGCCAGCAGTTACTCGACCCATGCAAGGGGCAATGAGCAGTTCTTC.